A single sample gave rise to the 32 T cell receptor beta chains below, sequenced in a study of blood T cell repertoires in COVID-19. Here immunoSEQ multiplex PCR was the method, and the copy in TCRdb shows in-frame clones only, minus some. The table lists 300,000 to 400,000 clones, more than 70% of them singletons, with just under 7.5% in the top ten. The specimen sequenced was peripheral blood. These receptors all come from a woman aged 70-85 years with COVID-19, enrolled during active disease.

This clone was seen a handful of times. The chain employs TRBV15 and TRBJ1-3; 7 bases map to TRBD1. V gave up 9 bases and J gave up 3 bases; unmatched junction bases: 11. CDR1 and CDR2 from the germline V gene are LNHNV and YYDKDF (reference sequence). The CDR3 runs 15 residues. This CDR3 reads CATEAGTAFGNTIYF. The CDR3 DNA reads as TGTGCCACTGAGGCCGGGACAGCTTTTGGAAACACCATATATTTT. Looking up the rest from reference TRBV15 and TRBJ1-3 gives the full variable domain: DAMVIQNPRYQVTQFGKPVTLSCSQTLNHNVMYWYQQKSSQAPKLLFHYYDKDFNNEADTPDNFQSRRPNTSFCFLDIRSPGLGDTAMYLCATEAGTAFGNTIYFGEGSWLTVV.

Written as DNA, the CDR3 is TGTGCCAGCAGCTTAGGACAGGGGGCAGATCAGCCCCAGCATTTT. It is translated as CASSLGQGADQPQHF. The gene calls are TRBV5-6 and TRBJ1-5, with TRBD1 matching over 11 bases. Germline trimming cut 2 bases from V and 5 bases from J; bases unmatched to any gene: 3. The germline V gene encodes CDR1 SGHDT and CDR2 YYEEEE. CDR3 length: 15 residues.

This chain links TRBV30 with TRBJ2-7; 7 bases agree with TRBD1. Germline V gene data show CDR1 as GTSNPN and CDR2 as SVGIG (reference sequence). The junction had 7 bases not matched to a gene; V was cut back by 2 bases and J by 0 bases. The CDR3 loop spans 15 amino acids. The CDR3 DNA sequence: TGTGCCTGGAGTTTGACAGGGAGATACTCCTACGAGCAGTACTTC. Protein sequence: CAWSLTGRYSYEQYF. Supplemented by reference TRBV30 and TRBJ2-7, the full variable domain reads SQTIHQWPATLVQPVGSPLSLECTVEGTSNPNLYWYRQAAGRGLQLLFYSVGIGQISSEVPQNLSASRPQDRQFILSSKKLLLSDSGFYLCAWSLTGRYSYEQYFGPGTRLTVT.

This chain joins TRBV19 and TRBJ1-4; D possibly corresponds to TRBD1 (5 bases). From germline, CDR1 is LNHDA and CDR2 SQIVND (reference sequence). Trimming shortened V by 5 bases and J by 5 bases, and 12 bases separated the two germline ends. This CDR3 is built from 14 residues. The CDR3 bases are TGTGCCAGTAGTGAGGTGGGGGGAAATGAAAAACTGTTTTTT. Residues: CASSEVGGNEKLFF.

The chain employs TRBV6-6 and TRBJ1-5; a weak D match, TRBD1 (5 bases). Germline CDR1 reads MNHNY; CDR2 reads SVGAGI (reference sequence). The CDR3 covers 14 residues. Trimming shortened V by 0 bases and J by 7 bases, and 10 bases separated the two germline ends. The CDR3 reads CASSYSGGEQPQHF. CDR3 sequence (DNA): TGTGCCAGCAGTTACTCGGGGGGTGAACAGCCCCAGCATTTT.

This chain uses TRBV5-4 with TRBJ2-3, with D possibly being TRBD1 (6 bases). This CDR3 is 16 amino acids long. Trimming stripped 4 bases from V and 1 base from J, with 16 bases between. Germline CDR1 SGHNT, CDR2 YYREEE (reference sequence). The CDR3 DNA sequence: TGTGCCAGCAGCCCTGAACAGGGCGTGGGCACAGATACGCAGTATTTT. This codes for CASSPEQGVGTDTQYF. Full variable domain (rest looked up from reference TRBV5-4 and TRBJ2-3): ETGVTQSPTHLIKTRGQQVTLRCSSQSGHNTVSWYQQALGQGPQFIFQYYREEENGRGNFPPRFSGLQFPNYSSELNVNALELDDSALYLCASSPEQGVGTDTQYFGPGTRLTVL.

This sequence joins TRBV6-1 and TRBJ2-7; D uncertain. CDR3 size: 14 residues. CDR1 MNHNS and CDR2 SASEGT come from the germline V gene. The V end was cut by 2 bases, the J end by 0 bases, with 8 bases between. The CDR3 region is CASSERGSSYEQYF. CDR3 coding DNA: TGTGCCAGCAGTGAACGTGGTAGCTCCTACGAGCAGTACTTC.

The table lists this clone with a few counts. The rearrangement joins TRBV6-5 to TRBJ2-7, with TRBD2 matching over 8 bases. Germline V lookup: CDR1 MNHEY, CDR2 SVGAGI. The CDR3 runs 13 residues. Unmatched junction bases numbered 9, after V lost 9 bases and J lost 5 bases. In DNA, the CDR3 is TGTGCCAGTTCCGGGACTAGTCACCACGAGCAGTACTTC. The encoded protein is CASSGTSHHEQYF.

V usage is TRBV7-2 and J usage is TRBJ1-2, with 7 positions matching TRBD1. The CDR3 is 16 residues long. Germline V gene sequence: CDR1 SGHTA, CDR2 FQGNSA. V lost 4 bases and J lost 6; bases outside the gene matches: 14. The chain's CDR3 is CASSSSSDRAWDGYTF. CDR3 nucleotides: TGTGCCAGCAGCTCATCCTCAGACAGGGCTTGGGATGGCTACACCTTC.

This clone was detected once. The V gene is TRBV19, the J gene TRBJ2-5; 15 bases agree with TRBD2. Germline CDR1 reads LNHDA; CDR2 reads SQIVND (reference sequence). With 7 bases clipped from V and 5 bases from J, the junction kept 8 bases outside the gene matches. This CDR3 is 16 amino acids long. CDR3 sequence (DNA): TGTGCCAGTAATTTAGGGACTAGCGGGGGGTATGAGACCCAGTACTTC. Amino acids: CASNLGTSGGYETQYF.

The rearrangement links TRBV30 to TRBJ1-1, with TRBD1 as a possible D gene (5 bases). Germline assignment: CDR1 GTSNPN and CDR2 SVGIG (reference sequence). V shed 3 bases and J shed 5 bases, with 16 bases lying between them. This CDR3 is built from 14 residues. The CDR3 DNA sequence: TGTGCCTGGAGCCCAACGGGGGTACGAACTGAAGCTTTCTTT. Its protein is CAWSPTGVRTEAFF.

The V call is TRBV27, the J call TRBJ2-1, with TRBD2 identical over 15 bases. In germline, CDR1 is MNHEY, CDR2 SMNVEV (reference sequence). Trimming cost V 5 bases and J 9 bases; bases outside gene matches: 14. The CDR3 sequence is 18 residues long. In DNA form, the CDR3 reads TGTGCCAGCAGTCAGGGACTAGCGGGGGGCCCTCTTATAGGTGAGCAGTTCTTC. This translates into CASSQGLAGGPLIGEQFF.

The chain couples TRBV5-8 to TRBJ2-7; D remains unclear. Germline V lookup: CDR1 SGHTS, CDR2 YDEGEE. The V and J ends lost 1 base and 7 bases respectively, with 9 bases between them. The CDR3 runs 12 residues. The CDR3 region is CASSLMTHEQYF. In DNA, the CDR3 is TGTGCCAGCAGCTTGATGACTCATGAGCAGTACTTC.

This rearrangement joins TRBV5-1 to TRBJ1-2, with 8 bases matching TRBD1. Germline-derived CDR1 and CDR2 are SGHRS and YFSETQ. After removal of 7 bases from V and 4 bases from J, the junction contained 12 bases not matched to a gene. There are 15 residues in the CDR3. Here the CDR3 reads CASYESTGVLYGYTF. CDR3 DNA: TGCGCCAGCTACGAATCGACAGGGGTGCTCTATGGCTACACCTTC. Looking up the rest from reference TRBV5-1 and TRBJ1-2 gives the full variable domain: KAGVTQTPRYLIKTRGQQVTLSCSPISGHRSVSWYQQTPGQGLQFLFEYFSETQRNKGNFPGRFSGRQFSNSRSEMNVSTLELGDSALYLCASYESTGVLYGYTFGSGTRLTVV.

This chain's CDR3 is CAWSVSRFSGGYTSTDTQYF. Here the CDR3 DNA reads TGTGCCTGGAGTGTAAGCAGATTCAGCGGGGGTTATACTAGCACAGATACGCAGTATTTT. The chain couples TRBV30 to TRBJ2-3; 8 positions match TRBD2. V was pared by 0 bases and J by 0 bases, with 17 bases of the junction left unmatched. The CDR3 is 20 residues long. Germline CDR1 is GTSNPN and CDR2 is SVGIG (reference sequence).

Only one count was recorded for this clone. The chain carries TRBV6-5 and TRBJ1-5; the match to TRBD1 covers 7 bases. Germline CDR1 MNHEY, CDR2 SVGAGI. The CDR3 length is 14 residues. The J segment lost 5 bases and the V segment lost 4 bases, leaving 5 bases of the junction unmatched. This CDR3 reads CASSSRQGDQPQHF. The CDR3 nucleotides are TGTGCCAGCAGTTCGAGACAGGGTGATCAGCCCCAGCATTTT.

This clone was recorded a few times. The chain recombines TRBV4-2 with TRBJ1-1; D is ambiguous. In germline, CDR1 is LGHNA, CDR2 YNFKEQ. The CDR3 is 15 residues long. V was clipped by 0 bases and J by 3 bases, with 11 bases between them. The CDR3 sequence: CASSQEAAVDTEAFF. The CDR3 DNA reads TGTGCCAGCAGCCAAGAAGCGGCGGTTGACACTGAAGCTTTCTTT.

The gene calls are TRBV5-1 and TRBJ1-6, with D possibly TRBD1 on 6 matching bases. The germline V gene has CDR1 SGHRS and CDR2 YFSETQ. This CDR3 has 14 amino acids. Trimming cost V 0 bases and J 9 bases, with 10 bases left between them. The CDR3 region has the DNA TGCGCCAGCAGCTTGGGACAGGTGCTTTCACCCCTCCACTTT. Its protein is CASSLGQVLSPLHF.

The chain couples TRBV3-1 (or the pseudogene TRBV3-2) to TRBJ2-3, with D possibly matching TRBD2 (7 bases). Germline values: CDR1 LGHDT, CDR2 YNNKEL (reference sequence). CDR3 length: 16 amino acids. The V and J ends lost 1 base and 4 bases respectively, with 15 bases between them. The CDR3 DNA sequence: TGTGCCAGCAGCCAAGGGTTCCAGGGGAGGGCAGATACGCAGTATTTT. Amino acid sequence: CASSQGFQGRADTQYF.

This clone was detected only a few times. The chain carries TRBV11-2 and TRBJ1-1, with D perhaps TRBD1 (5 bases). This CDR3 spans 13 amino acids. Germline assignment: CDR1 SGHAT and CDR2 FQNNGV. V was pared by 5 bases and J by 9 bases, with 16 bases between. The CDR3 region has the DNA TGTGCCAGCAGCCGCTTCTTGACAGACCAAGCTTTCTTT. Encoded protein: CASSRFLTDQAFF.

V gene TRBV7-2 combines with J gene TRBJ1-3; D is perhaps TRBD1 (5 bases). Germline CDR1 reads SGHTA; CDR2 reads FQGNSA. The CDR3 consists of 15 residues. The V end lost 5 bases, the J end lost 0 bases, and 11 bases lay between the germline ends. The CDR3 is CASSEDRSSGNTIYF. CDR3 in DNA: TGTGCCAGCAGCGAAGACAGAAGCTCTGGAAACACCATATATTTT.

This chain links TRBV7-6 with TRBJ1-5, with 8 bases fitting TRBD1. The CDR3 runs 13 residues. V trimming: 3 bases; J trimming: 5 bases; junction bases outside the gene matches: 0. Germline CDR1 and CDR2: SGHVS and FNYEAQ. CDR3 nucleotides: TGTGCCAGCAGCTTGGACAGGGATCAGCCCCAGCATTTT. It yields the protein CASSLDRDQPQHF.

CDR3 nucleotide sequence: TGTGCCAGCAGCAAGGGACAGTATGTAGCTGAAGCTTTCTTT. Protein sequence: CASSKGQYVAEAFF. The J gene is TRBJ1-1, the V gene TRBV27; 7 nucleotides align to TRBD1. The V gene's germline CDR1 is MNHEY and CDR2 SMNVEV (reference sequence). The CDR3 has 14 amino acids. V gave up 6 bases and J gave up 6 bases; unmatched junction bases: 10.

V is TRBV30 and J is TRBJ2-7; D call uncertain. Germline CDR1 and CDR2: GTSNPN and SVGIG (reference sequence). V was trimmed by 3 bases and J by 2 bases, leaving 11 bases between them. This CDR3 has 13 amino acids. CDR3 region: CAWRPIGAYEQYF. The CDR3 DNA is TGTGCCTGGAGACCAATCGGAGCCTACGAGCAGTACTTC.

The chain is built from TRBV7-2 and TRBJ1-5, with D unclear. V was shortened by 5 bases and J by 5 bases, with 7 bases between the two germline ends. The germline V gene has CDR1 SGHTA and CDR2 FQGNSA. The CDR3 runs 12 residues. CDR3 in amino acids: CASSAYDQPQHF. The CDR3 DNA follows: TGTGCCAGCAGCGCCTACGATCAGCCCCAGCATTTT.

For the CDR3, the DNA is TGTGCCAGCAGTTTGTACAGGGGCCCCCTTGGCTACACCTTC. Amino acids: CASSLYRGPLGYTF. This rearrangement joins TRBV27 to TRBJ1-2; 7 bases align to TRBD1. Germline CDR1 is MNHEY and CDR2 is SMNVEV (reference sequence). The CDR3 sequence is 14 residues long. Trimming took 3 bases from V and 7 from J; bases not matched to a gene: 8.

The chain is built from TRBV6-6 and TRBJ1-4; 10 bases agree with TRBD1. Trimming cost V 3 bases and J 7 bases; bases outside gene matches: 8. This CDR3 is 16 amino acids long. Germline values: CDR1 MNHNY, CDR2 SVGAGI (reference sequence). This CDR3 is CASSYQPGQGSEKLFF. The CDR3 bases are TGTGCCAGCAGTTATCAACCGGGACAGGGGAGTGAAAAACTGTTTTTT.

Comment on this clone: The same CDR3 can be traced to other DNA sequences in this sample. The chain has TRBV5-1 and TRBJ2-5; no firm D call. This CDR3 has 13 amino acids. Deletions cut 4 bases from V and 1 base from J, with 8 bases between. Germline loops: CDR1 SGHRS, CDR2 YFSETQ. The DNA for the CDR3 is TGCGCCAGCAGCCTCCCGGGCCAAGAGACCCAGTACTTC. This sequence encodes CASSLPGQETQYF.

The chain employs TRBV30 and TRBJ2-2; 12 bases align to TRBD2. The CDR3 is made up of 13 amino acids. The germline gives CDR1 GTSNPN, CDR2 SVGIG (reference sequence). Trimming cost V 4 bases and J 6 bases; bases outside gene matches: 0. For the CDR3, the DNA is TGTGCCTGGACTAGCGGGGGGGCCGGGGAGCTGTTTTTT. Its protein product is CAWTSGGAGELFF.

The V call is TRBV3-1 (or the pseudogene TRBV3-2), the J call TRBJ1-2, with D maybe TRBD1 (5 bases). The CDR3 has 13 residues. V lost 1 base and J lost 4, with 7 bases in between. From germline, CDR1 is LGHDT and CDR2 YNNKEL (reference sequence). The DNA for the CDR3 is TGTGCCAGCAGCCAAGGAAGGGGCTATGGCTACACCTTC. Translating it yields CASSQGRGYGYTF.

To note about this clone: This same CDR3 is encoded by further DNA sequences in the sample. This sequence joins TRBV27 and TRBJ2-3; D not resolved. This CDR3 has 13 residues. The germline CDR1 and CDR2 sequences are MNHEY and SMNVEV (reference sequence). Trimming took 5 bases from V and 5 from J, leaving 11 bases between them. The CDR3 loop is CASSPRLGDTQYF. The CDR3 DNA is TGTGCCAGCAGTCCCCGGCTAGGAGATACGCAGTATTTT.

The chain couples TRBV28 to TRBJ1-4; D gene uncertain. Trimming left V 2 bases short and J 7 bases short, with 17 bases between. CDR1 is MDHEN and CDR2 is SYDVKM in the germline V gene. This CDR3 comprises 16 residues. The CDR3 DNA is TGTGCCAGCAGTTTAGGGCGGGGATCAGAGGGTGAAAAACTGTTTTTT. Translation gives CASSLGRGSEGEKLFF.